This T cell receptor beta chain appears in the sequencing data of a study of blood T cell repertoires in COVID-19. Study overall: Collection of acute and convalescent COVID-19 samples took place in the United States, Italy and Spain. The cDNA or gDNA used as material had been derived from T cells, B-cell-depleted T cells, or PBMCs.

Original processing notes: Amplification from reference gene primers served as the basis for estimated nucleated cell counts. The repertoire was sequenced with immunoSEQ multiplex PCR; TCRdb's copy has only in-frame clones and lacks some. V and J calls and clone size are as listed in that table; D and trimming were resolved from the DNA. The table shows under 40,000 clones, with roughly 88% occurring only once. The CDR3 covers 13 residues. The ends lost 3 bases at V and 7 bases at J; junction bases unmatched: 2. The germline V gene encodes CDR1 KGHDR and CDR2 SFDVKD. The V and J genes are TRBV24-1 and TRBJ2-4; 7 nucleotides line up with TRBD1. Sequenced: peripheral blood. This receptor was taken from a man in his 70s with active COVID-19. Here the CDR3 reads CATSDVGGNIQYF. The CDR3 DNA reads TGTGCCACCAGTGATGTAGGGGGCAACATTCAGTACTTC.